The 25 T cell receptor beta chains below were found in one sample sequenced in a study of T cell repertoires in cytomegalovirus infection. TCRdb re-called the reads with MiXCR, one entry per CDR3 protein. The repertoire includes around 430,000 distinct CDR3 sequences, 40% to 50% of them detected once, and approximately 40% sits in the top ten. The antigens of these receptors remain unknown. The source was cultured PBMCs, collected from culture after CMV antigen stimulation. The receptors shown here come from a human donor in good health (CMV status not recorded). Some clones in this sample may be carry-over from other donors' samples.

The rearrangement uses TRBV11-3 and TRBJ2-1; the D gene is possibly TRBD2 (5 bases). V lost 5 bases and J lost 8, with 16 bases in between. Looked up from germline, CDR1 is SGHNT and CDR2 is YENEEA. This CDR3 has 14 residues. CDR3 coding DNA: TGTGCCAGCAGCGAGGGCCCTAGCTCCCATGAGCAGTTCTTC. It specifies CASSEGPSSHEQFF.

This chain uses TRBV7-2 with TRBJ2-7; TRBD2 matches at 12 bases. The CDR3 is 16 residues long. Germline loops: CDR1 SGHTA, CDR2 FQGNSA. With V trimmed by 4 bases and J by 2 bases, 6 bases remained unmatched. In nucleotides, the CDR3 is TGTGCCAGCAGCTCATATTCTAGCGGGAGGGCCTACGAGCAGTACTTC. Residues: CASSSYSSGRAYEQYF.

This clonotype came up a few times. CDR3 sequence reads: CASSRDYDQPQHF. The CDR3 DNA follows: TGTGCCAGTAGCAGGGATTACGATCAGCCCCAGCATTTT. The rearrangement joins TRBV19 to TRBJ1-5; TRBD1 might be the D (5 bases). The CDR3 consists of 13 residues. V was pared by 6 bases and J by 5 bases, with 11 bases between. The germline CDR1 and CDR2 sequences are LNHDA and SQIVND (reference sequence).

The chain has TRBV7-2 and TRBJ1-1; no firm D call. Germline CDR1 is SGHTA and CDR2 is FQGNSA. Trimming removed 5 bases from V and 8 bases from J, with 15 bases in between. The CDR3 runs 13 residues. Written as DNA, the CDR3 is TGTGCCAGCAGCCCCACGCTGCCTAAGGAAGCTTTCTTT. Translating it yields CASSPTLPKEAFF.

This clonotype was seen only a few times. The V and J genes are TRBV4-3 and TRBJ2-1; no definite D call. The V and J ends lost 3 bases and 9 bases respectively, with 9 bases between them. This CDR3 is built from 12 residues. Germline V gene data show CDR1 as LGHNA and CDR2 as YSLEER. The CDR3 DNA is TGCGCCAGCAGCCACGCCCTTGGTGAGCAGTTCTTC. Encoded protein: CASSHALGEQFF.

V is TRBV10-3 and J is TRBJ1-2; D possibly corresponds to TRBD1 (5 bases). Germline V gene data show CDR1 as ENHRY and CDR2 as SYGVKD. This CDR3 contains 16 residues. V lost 4 bases and J 6 bases, leaving 21 bases between the germline ends. CDR3 DNA sequence: TGTGCCATCAGTGGGGTCCCGGGAATCGGGGCGGATGGCTACACCTTC. Its protein product is CAISGVPGIGADGYTF.

The V gene is TRBV4-1, the J gene TRBJ2-3; D gene ambiguous. CDR1 MGHRA and CDR2 YSYEKL come from the germline V gene. V lost 0 bases to trimming and J lost 4 bases, with 8 bases between them. This CDR3 contains 14 residues. The CDR3 region has the DNA TGCGCCAGCAGCCAAGAAGTGGGCGCAGATACGCAGTATTTT. This gives the protein CASSQEVGADTQYF.

This clonotype was seen only a few times. CDR3 protein: CSARDPRGANTEAFF. Written as DNA, the CDR3 is TGCAGTGCTAGAGATCCCCGGGGGGCGAATACTGAAGCTTTCTTT. The genes are TRBV20-1 and TRBJ1-1, with D perhaps matching TRBD1 (6 bases). Trimming stripped 0 bases from V and 5 bases from J, with 16 bases between. CDR1 DFQATT and CDR2 SNEGSKA come from the germline V gene (reference sequence). This CDR3 is 15 amino acids long.

In this sample, this clonotype turned up once. The V gene is TRBV24-1, the J gene TRBJ2-1, with 7 bases lining up with TRBD2. Germline assignment: CDR1 KGHDR and CDR2 SFDVKD. J lost 2 bases, V lost 4 bases, and 1 base had no gene match. The CDR3 length is 14 residues. CDR3: CATSDAGAYNEQFF. The CDR3 DNA follows: TGTGCCACCAGTGACGCGGGAGCCTACAATGAGCAGTTCTTC.

The chain is built from TRBV7-2 and TRBJ2-1; the D gene could be TRBD1 or TRBD2 (5 bases each). With 5 bases removed from V and 6 bases from J, the gap between germline ends came to 14 bases. CDR1 is SGHTA and CDR2 is FQGNSA in the germline V gene. This CDR3 spans 14 amino acids. CDR3 sequence reads: CASSPLAGSNEQFF. CDR3 in DNA: TGTGCCAGCAGCCCCCTAGCAGGGTCCAATGAGCAGTTCTTC. The full variable domain, rest sourced from reference TRBV7-2 and TRBJ2-1, is GAGVSQSPSNKVTEKGKDVELRCDPISGHTALYWYRQSLGQGLEFLIYFQGNSAPDKSGLPSDRFSAERTGGSVSTLTIQRTQQEDSAVYLCASSPLAGSNEQFFGPGTRLTVL.

V usage is TRBV7-2 and J usage is TRBJ1-3; D ambiguous. The CDR3 totals 14 residues. Trimming removed 5 bases from V and 8 bases from J, with 16 bases in between. Germline V gene sequence: CDR1 SGHTA, CDR2 FQGNSA. The CDR3 here is CASSLLVELDTIYF. The CDR3 nucleotides read TGTGCCAGCAGCCTCCTTGTCGAGTTGGACACCATATATTTT.

In this sample, this clonotype turned up a few times. CDR3 in amino acids: CASSLALAGGPGEQYF. DNA for the CDR3: TGTGCCAGCAGCTTAGCGCTAGCGGGAGGGCCGGGGGAGCAGTACTTC. The J gene is TRBJ2-7, the V gene TRBV7-6; TRBD2 matches 12 bases. The length of the CDR3 is 16 residues. Germline-derived CDR1 and CDR2 are SGHVS and FNYEAQ. The V gene end was trimmed by 0 bases and the J gene end by 7 bases; junction bases not matched to a gene: 7.

This clonotype was found once. CDR3 DNA sequence: TGTGCCAGCAGCTTAGGGAACTACCTACCTGAGCAGTTCTTC. Amino acid sequence: CASSLGNYLPEQFF. The gene calls are TRBV7-6 and TRBJ2-1; D is uncertain. V shed 1 base and J shed 9 bases, with 13 bases lying between them. The germline V gene encodes CDR1 SGHVS and CDR2 FNYEAQ. The CDR3 totals 14 residues.

This clonotype occurred a few times. The chain carries TRBV7-2 and TRBJ1-4; possible D gene TRBD1, 5 bases. The V end lost 7 bases, the J end lost 4 bases, and 13 bases lay between the germline ends. This CDR3 is 14 amino acids long. Germline-derived CDR1 and CDR2 are SGHTA and FQGNSA. CDR3 in DNA: TGTGCCAGCACCCCGGGGCCCTTTAATGAAAAACTGTTTTTT. Amino acids: CASTPGPFNEKLFF.

This clonotype has a handful of counts. The chain links TRBV6-2 or TRBV6-3 to TRBJ2-7; the match to TRBD1 covers 11 bases. J was trimmed by 3 bases and V by 7 bases; bases with no gene match: 2. This CDR3 contains 13 residues. The germline V gene has CDR1 MNHEY and CDR2 SVGEGT. For the CDR3, the DNA is TGTGCCAGCACCGGGACAGGGGGCTACGAGCAGTACTTC. Its translation is CASTGTGGYEQYF.

The chain employs TRBV29-1 and TRBJ2-3, with a tentative D call TRBD1 (6 bases). CDR1 is SQVTM, CDR2 ANQGSEA, per germline. With 3 bases removed from V and 6 bases from J, the gap between germline ends came to 16 bases. The CDR3 is 14 residues long. The CDR3: CSVDRQAVGDTQYF. The DNA of the CDR3 is TGCAGCGTTGATAGACAGGCGGTAGGCGATACGCAGTATTTT.

The rearrangement links TRBV19 to TRBJ2-1; perhaps D is TRBD1 or TRBD2 (6 bases each). V was clipped by 5 bases and J by 5 bases, with 19 bases between them. The germline gives CDR1 LNHDA, CDR2 SQIVND (reference sequence). This CDR3 is 16 amino acids long. Written as DNA, the CDR3 is TGTGCCAGTAGTTCTGGGGGGCGAAGAACTAACAATGAGCAGTTCTTC. Translating it yields CASSSGGRRTNNEQFF.

The J gene is TRBJ2-7, the V gene TRBV10-3; a possible D gene is TRBD2 (5 bases). Germline V gives CDR1 ENHRY, CDR2 SYGVKD. The CDR3 loop spans 14 amino acids. V lost 5 bases, J lost 5 bases, and 16 bases lay in between. CDR3 residues: CAISQASSRDEQYF. The CDR3, as DNA: TGTGCCATCAGTCAGGCTAGCTCAAGGGACGAGCAGTACTTC.

The chain carries TRBV2 and TRBJ2-7, with a possible D match to TRBD2 (6 bases). The CDR3 covers 15 residues. The ends were cut back, 2 bases at V and 5 bases at J, with 16 bases in the middle. The V gene's germline CDR1 is SNHLY and CDR2 FYNNEI. CDR3: CASSEPEGGWHEQYF. CDR3 nucleotide sequence: TGTGCCAGCAGTGAACCGGAGGGAGGCTGGCACGAGCAGTACTTC.

This clonotype was seen a handful of times. The chain has TRBV19 and TRBJ2-4; D possibly uses TRBD1 or TRBD2 (6 bases each). The germline CDR1 and CDR2 sequences are LNHDA and SQIVND (reference sequence). The CDR3 runs 14 residues. Trimming stripped 8 bases from V and 0 bases from J, with 11 bases between. CDR3 nucleotide sequence: TGTGCCAGTGGGGGGCCAGTAGCCAAAAACATTCAGTACTTC. Amino acids: CASGGPVAKNIQYF.

This clonotype was recorded only once. The rearrangement uses TRBV6-1 and TRBJ2-2; D gene ambiguous. Germline CDR1 MNHNS, CDR2 SASEGT. The CDR3 sequence is 14 residues long. The V and J ends lost 6 bases and 8 bases respectively, with 16 bases between them. The CDR3 DNA reads TGTGCCAGCAGGGACCCCGCGGCCGCGGGGGAGCTGTTTTTT. This codes for CASRDPAAAGELFF.

This rearrangement joins TRBV7-7 to TRBJ2-5, with D unresolved. This CDR3 spans 16 amino acids. Germline lookup yields CDR1 SSHAT and CDR2 FNYEAQ (reference sequence). Trimming removed 4 bases from V and 2 bases from J, with 17 bases in between. The CDR3 sequence is CASSSKTQTGQETQYF. The CDR3 DNA reads TGTGCCAGCAGCTCAAAGACCCAGACTGGTCAAGAGACCCAGTACTTC.

This clonotype was seen ten or more times. This chain connects TRBV7-2 to TRBJ2-7; 13 nucleotides line up with TRBD2. The V and J ends lost 5 bases and 4 bases, in that order; junction bases with no gene match: 11. CDR3 size: 17 residues. CDR1 is SGHTA and CDR2 is FQGNSA in the germline V gene. The CDR3 DNA reads as TGTGCCAGCAGCCTTGGACTAGCGGGGGAGGTACCGTACGAGCAGTACTTC. Residues: CASSLGLAGEVPYEQYF.

There are many counts of this clonotype. V gene TRBV7-2 combines with J gene TRBJ2-7, with D perhaps matching TRBD2 (7 bases). From germline, CDR1 is SGHTA and CDR2 FQGNSA. Trimming removed 5 bases from V and 0 bases from J, with 17 bases in between. The CDR3 spans 16 residues. CDR3 nucleotide sequence: TGTGCCAGCAGCCGTCGAGGGGGGGGAAACTCCTACGAGCAGTACTTC. Translation gives CASSRRGGGNSYEQYF. The complete variable domain, with remaining parts taken from reference TRBV7-2 and TRBJ2-7, reads GAGVSQSPSNKVTEKGKDVELRCDPISGHTALYWYRQSLGQGLEFLIYFQGNSAPDKSGLPSDRFSAERTGGSVSTLTIQRTQQEDSAVYLCASSRRGGGNSYEQYFGPGTRLTVT.

The table lists this clonotype with a few counts. V gene TRBV7-2 combines with J gene TRBJ2-7, with D perhaps TRBD1 or TRBD2 (6 bases each). Germline CDR1 SGHTA, CDR2 FQGNSA. The CDR3 length is 16 residues. Between the trimmed V and J ends, which lost 5 bases and 6 bases, there was a span of 23 bases. The CDR3 region has the DNA TGTGCCAGCAGCCCGCTGCCCCGGGGGCGGGCGGGCGAGCAGTACTTC. Amino acids: CASSPLPRGRAGEQYF.